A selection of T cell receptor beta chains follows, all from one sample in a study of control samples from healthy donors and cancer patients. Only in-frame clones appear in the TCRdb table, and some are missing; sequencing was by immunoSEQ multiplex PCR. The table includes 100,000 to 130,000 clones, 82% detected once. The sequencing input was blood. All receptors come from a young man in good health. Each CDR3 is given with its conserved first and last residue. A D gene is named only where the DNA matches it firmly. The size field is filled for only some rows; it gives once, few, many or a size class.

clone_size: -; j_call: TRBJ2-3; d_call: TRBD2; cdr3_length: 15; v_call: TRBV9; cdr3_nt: TGTGCCAGCAGCGTAGCTATTAGCGGGGCAGATACGCAGTATTTT; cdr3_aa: CASSVAISGADTQYF
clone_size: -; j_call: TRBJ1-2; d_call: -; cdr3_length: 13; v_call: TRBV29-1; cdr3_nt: TGCAGCGTTCGAATGCAGGCAGGAGGGGGCTACACCTTC; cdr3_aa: CSVRMQAGGGYTF
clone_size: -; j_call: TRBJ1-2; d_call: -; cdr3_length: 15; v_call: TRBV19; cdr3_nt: TGTGCCAGTTCGACCCAAGGTGGGGGGCGCTATGGCTACACCTTC; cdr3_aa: CASSTQGGGRYGYTF
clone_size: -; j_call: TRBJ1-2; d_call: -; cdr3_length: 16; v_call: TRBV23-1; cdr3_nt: TGCGCCAGCAGTCAAAGTATATCGGGGGCGAGGTATGGCTACACCTTC; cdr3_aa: CASSQSISGARYGYTF
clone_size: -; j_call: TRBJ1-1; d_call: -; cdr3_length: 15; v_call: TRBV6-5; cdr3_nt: TGTGCCAGCTACGAAGCTGGAGCAGGTGACACTGAAGCTTTCTTT; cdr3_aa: CASYEAGAGDTEAFF
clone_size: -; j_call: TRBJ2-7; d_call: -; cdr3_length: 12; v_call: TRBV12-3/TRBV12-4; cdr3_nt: TGTGCCAGCAGTTTCAATCCCTACGAGCAGTACTTC; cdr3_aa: CASSFNPYEQYF
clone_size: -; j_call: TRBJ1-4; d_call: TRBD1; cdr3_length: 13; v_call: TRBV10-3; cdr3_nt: TGTGCCATCAGGGGACAGACTAATGAAAAACTGTTTTTT; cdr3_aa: CAIRGQTNEKLFF
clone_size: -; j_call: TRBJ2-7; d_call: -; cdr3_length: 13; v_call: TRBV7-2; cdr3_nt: TGTGCCAGCAGCATACGCCAGCTTTACGAGCAGTACTTC; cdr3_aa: CASSIRQLYEQYF
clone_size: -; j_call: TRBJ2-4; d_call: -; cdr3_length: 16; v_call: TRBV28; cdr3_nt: TGTGCCAGCAGTTTTGTGTGGGGTGAACCCAAAAACATTCAGTACTTC; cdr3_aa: CASSFVWGEPKNIQYF
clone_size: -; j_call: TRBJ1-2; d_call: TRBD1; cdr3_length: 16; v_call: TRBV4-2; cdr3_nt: TGTGCCAGCAGCCAAGATCCGTACAGGGGAGGGTATGGCTACACCTTC; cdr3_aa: CASSQDPYRGGYGYTF
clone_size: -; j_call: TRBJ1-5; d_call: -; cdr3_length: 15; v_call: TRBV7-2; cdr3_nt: TGTGCCAGCAGCTTATACATAGGTTACGGGGAGCCCCAGCATTTT; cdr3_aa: CASSLYIGYGEPQHF
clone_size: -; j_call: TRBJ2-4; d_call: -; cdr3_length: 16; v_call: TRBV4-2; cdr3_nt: TGTGCCAGCAGCCCCACAGGACCAATAGCCAAAAACATTCAGTACTTC; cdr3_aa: CASSPTGPIAKNIQYF
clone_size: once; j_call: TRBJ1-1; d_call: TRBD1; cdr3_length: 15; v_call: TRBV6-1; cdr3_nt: TGTGCCAGCAGTGACGGTGGGCAGGGGGCTAGAGAAGCTTTCTTT; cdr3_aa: CASSDGGQGAREAFF
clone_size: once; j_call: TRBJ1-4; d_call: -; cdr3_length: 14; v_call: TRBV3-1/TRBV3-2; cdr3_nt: TGTGCCAGCAGCCCTTGGGCAGAGAATGAAAAACTGTTTTTT; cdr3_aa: CASSPWAENEKLFF
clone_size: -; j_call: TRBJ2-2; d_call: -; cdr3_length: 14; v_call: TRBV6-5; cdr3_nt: TGTGCCAGCAGTTCTGGACAGCACACCGGGGAGCTGTTTTTT; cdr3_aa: CASSSGQHTGELFF
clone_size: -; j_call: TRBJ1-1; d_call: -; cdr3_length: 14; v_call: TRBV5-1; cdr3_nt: TGCGCCAGCAGCTTCGGGGGCGCAAACACTGAAGCTTTCTTT; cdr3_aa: CASSFGGANTEAFF
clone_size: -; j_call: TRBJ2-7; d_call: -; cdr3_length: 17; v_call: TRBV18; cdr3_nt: TGTGCCAGCTCACCCACGGTGGTGGGGGTGAGTGCCTACGAGCAGTACTTC; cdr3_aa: CASSPTVVGVSAYEQYF
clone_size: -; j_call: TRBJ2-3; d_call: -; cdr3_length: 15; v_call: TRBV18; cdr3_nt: TGTGCCAGCTCACCACAAACAGGGCCCACAGATACGCAGTATTTT; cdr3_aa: CASSPQTGPTDTQYF
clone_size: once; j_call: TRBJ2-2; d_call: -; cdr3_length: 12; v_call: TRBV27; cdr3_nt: TGTGCCAGCAGTTTAGAGCTCGGGGAGCTGTTTTTT; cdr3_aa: CASSLELGELFF
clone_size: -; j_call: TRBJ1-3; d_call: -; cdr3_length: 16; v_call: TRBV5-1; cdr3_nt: TGCGCCAGCAGCTTGGACTACAATGGCTCTGGAAACACCATATATTTT; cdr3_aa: CASSLDYNGSGNTIYF
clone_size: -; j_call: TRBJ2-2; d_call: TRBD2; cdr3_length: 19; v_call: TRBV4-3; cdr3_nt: TGCGCCAGCAGCCATCCACGTGGGCTAGCGGGACCGAACACCGGGGAGCTGTTTTTT; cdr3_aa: CASSHPRGLAGPNTGELFF
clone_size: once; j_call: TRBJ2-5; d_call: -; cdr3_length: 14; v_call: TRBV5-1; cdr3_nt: TGCGCCAGCAGCCCGTTATCGTCGCAAGAGACCCAGTACTTC; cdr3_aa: CASSPLSSQETQYF
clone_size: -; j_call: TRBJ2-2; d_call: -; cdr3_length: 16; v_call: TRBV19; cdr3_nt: TGTGCCAGTAAATCCGGGGAAGCACTCAACACCGGGGAGCTGTTTTTT; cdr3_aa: CASKSGEALNTGELFF
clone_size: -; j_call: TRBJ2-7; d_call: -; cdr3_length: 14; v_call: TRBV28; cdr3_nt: TGTGCCAGCAGTTTTATTGGGGGGTTCTACGAGCAGTACTTC; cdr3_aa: CASSFIGGFYEQYF
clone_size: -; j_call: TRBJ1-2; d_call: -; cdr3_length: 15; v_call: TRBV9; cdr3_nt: TGTGCCAGCAGCCCAACCCTGGGGGGGGTCTATGGCTACACCTTC; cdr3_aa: CASSPTLGGVYGYTF
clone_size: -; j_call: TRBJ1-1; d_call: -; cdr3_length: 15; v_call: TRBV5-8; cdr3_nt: TGTGCCAGCAGAATTAGGATAGGGGGAAGAACTGAAGCTTTCTTT; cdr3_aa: CASRIRIGGRTEAFF
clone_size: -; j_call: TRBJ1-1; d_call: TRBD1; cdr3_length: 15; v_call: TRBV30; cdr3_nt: TGTGCCTGGGTCGCTAACAGGGGGCGGAACACTGAAGCTTTCTTT; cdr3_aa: CAWVANRGRNTEAFF
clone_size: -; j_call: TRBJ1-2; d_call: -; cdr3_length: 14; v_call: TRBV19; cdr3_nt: TGTGCCAGTAGGGGAGCGGAGATTAACTATGGCTACACCTTC; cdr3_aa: CASRGAEINYGYTF
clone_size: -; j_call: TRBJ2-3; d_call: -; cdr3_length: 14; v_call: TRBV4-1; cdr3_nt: TGCGCCAGCAGCCAGGTCCGAGCTGGGGATACGCAGTATTTT; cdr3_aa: CASSQVRAGDTQYF
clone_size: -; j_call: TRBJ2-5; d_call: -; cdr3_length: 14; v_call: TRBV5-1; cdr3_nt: TGCGCCAGCAGCCTTGGAGGGGTTGGAGAGACCCAGTACTTC; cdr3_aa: CASSLGGVGETQYF
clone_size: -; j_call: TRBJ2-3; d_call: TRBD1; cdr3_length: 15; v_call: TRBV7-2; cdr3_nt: TGTGCCAGCAGTCCCGGACAGGGCGGAACAGATACGCAGTATTTT; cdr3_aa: CASSPGQGGTDTQYF
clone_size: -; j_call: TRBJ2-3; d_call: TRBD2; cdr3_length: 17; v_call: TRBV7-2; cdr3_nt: TGTGCCAGCAGCGAACGTACTTCCGGGGGGGCGACAGATACGCAGTATTTT; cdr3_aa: CASSERTSGGATDTQYF
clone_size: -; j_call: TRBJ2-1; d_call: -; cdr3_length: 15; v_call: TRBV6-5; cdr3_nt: TGTGCCAGCAGGGGATCACCGAGCTCCTACAATGAGCAGTTCTTC; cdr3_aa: CASRGSPSSYNEQFF
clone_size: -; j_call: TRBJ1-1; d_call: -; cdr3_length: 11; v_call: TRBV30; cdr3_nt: TGTGCCTGGGTACTCGTCACTGAAGCTTTCTTT; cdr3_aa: CAWVLVTEAFF
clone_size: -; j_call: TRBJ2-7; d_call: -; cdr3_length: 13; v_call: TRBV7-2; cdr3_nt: TGTGCCAGCTCCTTTAGCGGAGGTGACGAGCAGTACTTC; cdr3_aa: CASSFSGGDEQYF
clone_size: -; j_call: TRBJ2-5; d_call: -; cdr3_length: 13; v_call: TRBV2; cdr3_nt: TGTGCCAGCAGTTTCCCCCAGGGAGAGACCCAGTACTTC; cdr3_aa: CASSFPQGETQYF
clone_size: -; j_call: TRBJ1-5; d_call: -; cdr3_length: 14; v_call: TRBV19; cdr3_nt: TGTGCCAGTAGTATTTATATCTGGAATCAGCCCCAGCATTTT; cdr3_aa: CASSIYIWNQPQHF
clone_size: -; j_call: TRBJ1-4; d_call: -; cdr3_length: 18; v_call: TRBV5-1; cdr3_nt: TGCGCCAGCAGCTTCCGGGGGACTGAAGGCTCAACTAATGAAAAACTGTTTTTT; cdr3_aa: CASSFRGTEGSTNEKLFF
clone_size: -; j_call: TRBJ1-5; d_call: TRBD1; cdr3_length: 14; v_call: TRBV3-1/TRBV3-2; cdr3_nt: TGTGCCAGCAGCCTCAGGGGGGCAGATCAGCCCCAGCATTTT; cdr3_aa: CASSLRGADQPQHF
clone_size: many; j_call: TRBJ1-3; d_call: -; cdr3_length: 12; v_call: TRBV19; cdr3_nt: TGTGCCAGTAGTGCTAATGGAGACACCATATATTTT; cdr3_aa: CASSANGDTIYF
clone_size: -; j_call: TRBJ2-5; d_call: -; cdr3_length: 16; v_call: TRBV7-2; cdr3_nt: TGTGCCAGCAGCTCCTCCCGCAGGGCTTATGCAGAGACCCAGTACTTC; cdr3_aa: CASSSSRRAYAETQYF
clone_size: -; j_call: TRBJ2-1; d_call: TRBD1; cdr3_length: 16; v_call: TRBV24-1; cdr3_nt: TGTGCCACCTGCTCTAGTGGACAGGGATCCTACAATGAGCAGTTCTTC; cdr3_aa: CATCSSGQGSYNEQFF
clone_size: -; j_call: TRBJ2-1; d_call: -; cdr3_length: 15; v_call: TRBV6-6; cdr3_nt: TGTGCCAGCAGTTCCGGCAGCCTCTCCTACAATGAGCAGTTCTTC; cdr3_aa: CASSSGSLSYNEQFF
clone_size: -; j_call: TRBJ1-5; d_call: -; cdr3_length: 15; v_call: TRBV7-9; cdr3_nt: TGTGCCAGCAGCCGACGGACAGAGAACAATCAGCCCCAGCATTTT; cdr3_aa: CASSRRTENNQPQHF
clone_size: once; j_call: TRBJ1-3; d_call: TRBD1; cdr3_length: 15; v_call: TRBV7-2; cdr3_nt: TGTGCCAGCAGCCCCTGGACAGGCGGTGGAAACACCATATATTTT; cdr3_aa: CASSPWTGGGNTIYF
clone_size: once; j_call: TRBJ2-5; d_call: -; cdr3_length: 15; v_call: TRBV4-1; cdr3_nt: TGCGCCAGCAGCCAAGGACGGGCGATCCAAGAGACCCAGTACTTC; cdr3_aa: CASSQGRAIQETQYF
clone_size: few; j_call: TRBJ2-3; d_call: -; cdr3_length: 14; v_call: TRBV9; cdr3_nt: TGTGCCAGCAGCGTCAACACGGCGACAGATACGCAGTATTTT; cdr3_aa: CASSVNTATDTQYF
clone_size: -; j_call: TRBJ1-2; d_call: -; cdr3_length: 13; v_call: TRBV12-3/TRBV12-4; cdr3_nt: TGTGCCAGCAGTAGGGGGTTCAACTATGGCTACACCTTC; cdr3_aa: CASSRGFNYGYTF
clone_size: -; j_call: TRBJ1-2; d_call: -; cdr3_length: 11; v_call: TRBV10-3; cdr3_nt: TGTGCCATATCGGGGGGCAATGGCTACACCTTC; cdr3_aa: CAISGGNGYTF
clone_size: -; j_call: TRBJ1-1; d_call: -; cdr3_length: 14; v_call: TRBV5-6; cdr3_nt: TGTGCCAGCAGCTCTACCGGGTATCGTACTGAAGCTTTCTTT; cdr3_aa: CASSSTGYRTEAFF
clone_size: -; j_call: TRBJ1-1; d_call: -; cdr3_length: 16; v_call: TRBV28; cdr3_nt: TGTGCCAGCAGTTTATATATTGGGACAACGAACACTGAAGCTTTCTTT; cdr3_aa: CASSLYIGTTNTEAFF
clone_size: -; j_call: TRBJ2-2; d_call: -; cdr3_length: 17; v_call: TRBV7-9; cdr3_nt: TGTGCCAGCAGCCCCTCGAGTCGGGGACGTGGACACCGGGGAGCTGTTTTT; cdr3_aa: CASSPSSRGRGHRGAVF
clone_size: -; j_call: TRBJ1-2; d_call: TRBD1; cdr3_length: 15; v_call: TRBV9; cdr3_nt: TGTGCCAGCAGCGTAGAGGGACAGGGTTACTATGGCTACACCTTC; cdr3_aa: CASSVEGQGYYGYTF
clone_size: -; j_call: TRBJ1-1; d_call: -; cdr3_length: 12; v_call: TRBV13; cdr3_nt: TGTGCCAGCAGCCGGACAGCTCATGAAGCTTTCTTT; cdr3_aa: CASSRTAHEAFF
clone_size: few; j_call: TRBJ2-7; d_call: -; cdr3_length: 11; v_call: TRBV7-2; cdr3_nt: TGTGCCAGCAGCCCTATGACCGAGCAGTACTTC; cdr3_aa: CASSPMTEQYF
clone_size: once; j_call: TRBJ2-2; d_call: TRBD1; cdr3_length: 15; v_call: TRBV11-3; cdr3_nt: TGTGCCAGCAGCCCGGACAGGGCGAACACCGGGGAGCTGTTTTTT; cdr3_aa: CASSPDRANTGELFF
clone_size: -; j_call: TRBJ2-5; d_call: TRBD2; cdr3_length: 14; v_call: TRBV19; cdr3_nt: TGTGCCAGTAGAAGCGGGGGTGAACAAGAGACCCAGTACTTC; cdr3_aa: CASRSGGEQETQYF
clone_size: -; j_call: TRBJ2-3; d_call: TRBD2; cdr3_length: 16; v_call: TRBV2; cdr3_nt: TGTGCCAGCAGTACAGATTGGACTAGCGGGGCAGATACGCAGTATTTT; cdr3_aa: CASSTDWTSGADTQYF
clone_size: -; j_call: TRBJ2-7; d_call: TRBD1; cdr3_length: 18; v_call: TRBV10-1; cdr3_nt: TGCGCCAGCAGCCTGAGACAGGGTCCACGTACGAGCTCCTACGAGCAGTACTTC; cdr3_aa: CASSLRQGPRTSSYEQYF
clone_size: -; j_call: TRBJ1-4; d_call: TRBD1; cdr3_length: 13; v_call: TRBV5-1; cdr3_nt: TGCGCCAGCAGCAGGGACAGAGGAGAAAAACTGTTTTTT; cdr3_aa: CASSRDRGEKLFF